These 3 T cell receptor gamma chains share one sample of origin, sequenced in a study of Vδ1+ human thymocytes. Study-level results: Thymic TRG and TRD repertoires appeared highly polyclonal.

The template was reverse-transcribed extracted RNA. Pooled V-gene forward primers with one constant-region reverse primer generated the CDR3 amplicons by multiplex PCR. TCRdb fed the multiplex PCR reads to CATT. The repertoire holds tens of thousands of gamma-chain clones, with roughly 13% as singletons. The antigens these receptors bind are not known. What was sequenced was Vdelta1+ gamma-delta thymocytes from the thymus. Indicated subset: FACS-sorted CD3+ TCRalphabeta- TCRVdelta1+ TCRVdelta2- thymocytes. The receptors were gathered from a child younger than two who had congenital heart surgery.

This clone has only a few counts. The rearrangement links TRGV9 to TRGJ1 or TRGJ2. The CDR3 has 15 residues. Germline lookup yields CDR1 GITISATS and CDR2 ISYDGTV (reference sequence). Trimming cost V 2 bases and J 1 base; bases outside gene matches: 8. CDR3 amino acids: CALWEALPNYYKKLF. In nucleotides, the CDR3 is TGTGCCTTGTGGGAGGCGTTACCTAATTATTATAAGAAACTCTTT.

The genes are TRGV9 and TRGJ1 or TRGJ2. The CDR3 runs to 13 residues. Unmatched junction bases numbered 6, after V lost 2 bases and J lost 5 bases. The germline CDR1 and CDR2 sequences are GITISATS and ISYDGTV (reference sequence). This CDR3 is CALWEAWNYKKLF. The CDR3 region has the DNA TGTGCCTTGTGGGAGGCTTGGAATTATAAGAAACTCTTT.

V usage is TRGV5 and J usage is TRGJP2. The CDR3 has 16 residues. Germline V gene sequence: CDR1 VINAFY, CDR2 YDVSNSKD. The ends lost 3 bases at V and 0 bases at J; junction bases unmatched: 7. The CDR3 reads CATWDGAYSSDWIKTF. The CDR3 nucleotides read TGTGCCACCTGGGACGGAGCATATAGTAGTGATTGGATCAAGACGTTT.